This T cell receptor (beta chain) was found in a study of T cell repertoires in cytomegalovirus infection. Study-level results: CMV-specific TCR beta clonotypes restricted by HLA-C dominated the ex vivo response.

TCRdb passed the reads through MiXCR, listing each CDR3 protein once. The table records over 250,000 distinct CDR3 sequences, less than 25% of them present only once. There are many counts of this clonotype. What it binds is unknown. Germline values: CDR1 SEHNR, CDR2 FQNEAQ (reference sequence). The length of the CDR3 is 15 residues. The V gene lost 5 bases and the J gene lost 2 bases, with 12 bases spanning the gap. The genes are TRBV7-9 and TRBJ2-2; unclear D gene. The sequence was collected from a human donor in good health (CMV status not recorded). Some clones in this sample may be carry-over from other donors' samples. Sequences were derived from cultured PBMCs, sampled from culture after CMV antigen stimulation. The CDR3 bases are TGTGCCAGCAGCCTAACCGAAGAAAACACCGGGGAGCTGTTTTTT. This gives the protein CASSLTEENTGELFF.